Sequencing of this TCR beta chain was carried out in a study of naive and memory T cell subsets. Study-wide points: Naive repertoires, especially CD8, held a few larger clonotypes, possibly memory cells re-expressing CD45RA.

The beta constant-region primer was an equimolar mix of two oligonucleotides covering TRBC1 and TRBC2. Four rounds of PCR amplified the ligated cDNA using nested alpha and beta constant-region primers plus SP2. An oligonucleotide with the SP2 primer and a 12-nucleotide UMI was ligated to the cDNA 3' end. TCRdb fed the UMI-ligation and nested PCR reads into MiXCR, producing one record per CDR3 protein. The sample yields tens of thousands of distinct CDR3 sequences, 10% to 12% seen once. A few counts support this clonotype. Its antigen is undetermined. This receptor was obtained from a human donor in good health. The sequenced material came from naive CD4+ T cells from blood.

In nucleotides, the CDR3 is TGTGCCAGCTCACCGGACAGGGGGGGAGCCCCCCGGCCCCAGCATTTT. Amino acid sequence: CASSPDRGGAPRPQHF. The chain joins TRBV18 to TRBJ1-5; 10 bases match TRBD1. The germline gives CDR1 KGHSH, CDR2 LQKENI. The ends lost 3 bases at V and 9 bases at J; junction bases unmatched: 11. This CDR3 is 16 amino acids long.